The clone carrying this T cell receptor beta chain was found many times. The antigen is unknown. The CDR3 covers 15 residues. CDR1 and CDR2 from the germline V gene are SGHTA and FQGNSA. Trimming cost V 1 base and J 8 bases, with 15 bases left between them. This sample stems from a study of T cell repertoires in cytomegalovirus infection. Regarding the study as a whole: The study found HLA-C-restricted CMV-specific TCR beta clonotypes dominating the ex vivo response.

TCRdb reanalysed the reads using MiXCR and keeps one entry per CDR3 protein. Among 250,000 or so distinct CDR3 sequences listed, around an eighth were seen once. Sequences were obtained from PBMCs. The rearrangement uses TRBV7-2 and TRBJ2-1; D could derive from TRBD1 or TRBD2 (6 bases each). This TCR was sampled from a human donor in good health (CMV status not recorded). Some clones in this sample may be carry-over from other donors' samples. CDR3 in DNA: TGTGCCAGCAGCTTAGATTCGGGGGCCGTAGATGAGCAGTTCTTC. This gives the protein CASSLDSGAVDEQFF.